Following are 2 T cell receptor beta chains from one sample sequenced in a study of cytomegalovirus exposure and HLA in healthy donors. In the PCR, 60 Vbeta and 13 Jbeta primers were used. The repertoire was sequenced with immunoSEQ multiplex PCR; TCRdb's copy has only in-frame clones and lacks some. Here the sample spans around 100,000 clones, around 61% being singletons. Sample: PBMCs. Every receptor here comes from a woman aged 25 to 39 in good health and CMV-seronegative.

The chain employs TRBV11-2 and TRBJ1-2, with TRBD1 matching 7 bases. The CDR3 loop spans 13 amino acids. After removal of 3 bases from V and 6 bases from J, the junction contained 4 bases not matched to a gene. In germline, CDR1 is SGHAT, CDR2 FQNNGV. CDR3 region: CASSLGTGDGYTF. The CDR3 DNA reads TGTGCCAGCAGCTTGGGAACAGGGGATGGCTACACCTTC.

The chain uses TRBV10-3 and TRBJ2-1; 8 nucleotides match TRBD1. CDR3 size: 15 residues. Germline V CDR1 and CDR2: ENHRY, SYGVKD. The ends lost 5 bases at V and 4 bases at J; junction bases unmatched: 7. The CDR3 reads CAISTTGVPYNEQFF. In nucleotides, the CDR3 is TGTGCCATCAGTACGACAGGGGTCCCTTACAATGAGCAGTTCTTC.